The 28 T cell receptor beta chains below were found in one sample sequenced in a study. TCRdb processed the 5' RACE reads anew with MiXCR; each CDR3 protein has one entry. The data hold roughly 7,700 distinct CDR3 sequences, with 68% observed a single time. Sequenced: tumor-infiltrating naive CD4+ T cells sorted from the breast tumor. Documented subset: naive CD4+ T cells, CD4+CD45RA+CD25-. Receptor source: a female donor with breast cancer.

To note about this clonotype: Relative to the germline gene, one junction end is altered; a read error may explain this. The chain joins TRBV7-7 to TRBJ2-5; D is perhaps TRBD1 (6 bases). There are 13 residues in the CDR3. CDR1 SSHAT and CDR2 FNYEAQ come from the germline V gene (reference sequence). CDR3 sequence: CASSPQGQETQYF. CDR3 in DNA: TGTGCTAGCAGCCCACAGGGTCAAGAGACCCAGTACTTC.

J is TRBJ1-2 and V is TRBV2; D is unresolved. CDR1 is SNHLY and CDR2 is FYNNEI in the germline V gene. Trimming stripped 5 bases from V and 6 bases from J, with 16 bases between. The CDR3 loop spans 14 amino acids. The CDR3 reads CASSRAGRRDGYTF. The CDR3 bases are TGTGCCAGCAGTAGGGCAGGCCGAAGGGATGGCTACACCTTC.

The CDR3 DNA follows: TGCAGTGCTACGCCGGACCCCTATGGCTACACCTTC. The encoded protein is CSATPDPYGYTF. V usage is TRBV20-1 and J usage is TRBJ1-2; D ambiguous. This CDR3 region has 12 residues. V lost 4 bases and J lost 4, with 10 bases in between. Germline-derived CDR1 and CDR2 are DFQATT and SNEGSKA (reference sequence).

The chain joins TRBV11-2 to TRBJ2-6; no clear D. The germline V gene encodes CDR1 SGHAT and CDR2 FQNNGV. CDR3 length: 14 residues. The V end lost 3 bases, the J end lost 8 bases, and 11 bases lay between the germline ends. CDR3 residues: CASSLDPGPNVLTF. As DNA, the CDR3 is TGTGCCAGCAGCTTGGATCCGGGCCCCAACGTCCTGACTTTC.

This chain links TRBV6-5 with TRBJ1-1; TRBD1 might be the D (6 bases). Trimming took off 4 bases at V and 7 bases at J, with 10 bases between the two ends. This CDR3 contains 12 residues. CDR1 and CDR2 (germline): MNHEY, SVGAGI. DNA of the CDR3: TGTGCCAGCAGTTTCAGGGGCGATGAAGCTTTCTTT. It encodes CASSFRGDEAFF.

The V call is TRBV15, the J call TRBJ2-7, with TRBD1 matching over 7 bases. The CDR3 is made up of 14 amino acids. After removal of 2 bases from V and 5 bases from J, the junction contained 6 bases not matched to a gene. Germline lookup yields CDR1 LNHNV and CDR2 YYDKDF (reference sequence). The CDR3 here is CATSRRQGVNEQYF. DNA for the CDR3: TGTGCCACCAGCAGACGACAGGGCGTAAACGAGCAGTACTTC.

The chain joins TRBV7-9 to TRBJ1-4; 7 nucleotides match TRBD1. V shed 3 bases, J shed 0 bases, and the junction held 4 bases outside the gene matches. Germline-derived CDR1 and CDR2 are SEHNR and FQNEAQ (reference sequence). The CDR3 consists of 16 residues. CDR3 sequence: CASSLTGTTTNEKLFF. CDR3 DNA sequence: TGTGCCAGCAGCTTGACAGGGACCACAACTAATGAAAAACTGTTTTTT. The variable domain in full, with the rest retrieved from reference TRBV7-9 and TRBJ1-4, is DTGVSQNPRHKITKRGQNVTFRCDPISEHNRLYWYRQTLGQGPEFLTYFQNEAQLEKSRLLSDRFSAERPKGSFSTLEIQRTEQGDSAMYLCASSLTGTTTNEKLFFGSGTQLSVL.

This clonotype was seen more than once but under ten times. The chain employs TRBV11-3 and TRBJ2-3, with 12 nucleotides matching TRBD2. After removal of 5 bases from V and 2 bases from J, the junction contained 2 bases not matched to a gene. Germline CDR1 SGHNT, CDR2 YENEEA. The CDR3 is made up of 15 amino acids. CDR3 in DNA: TGTGCCAGCAGCCCTAGCGGGAGGGACACAGATACGCAGTATTTT. Translation gives CASSPSGRDTDTQYF.

The chain recombines TRBV29-1 with TRBJ2-1; TRBD1 might be the D (6 bases). CDR1 and CDR2 from the germline V gene are SQVTM and ANQGSEA. CDR3 length equals 12 residues. V lost 2 bases, J lost 5 bases, and 7 bases lay in between. The CDR3 spells CSVERTDNEQFF. The DNA of the CDR3 is TGCAGCGTTGAAAGGACAGACAATGAGCAGTTCTTC.

This chain uses TRBV5-1 with TRBJ1-2; a possible D gene is TRBD1 (5 bases). V lost 4 bases and J lost 5, with 12 bases in between. This CDR3 has 13 amino acids. Germline assignment: CDR1 SGHRS and CDR2 YFSETQ. CDR3 bases: TGCGCCAGCAGCCCGGACATACCTTATGGCTACACCTTC. It translates to CASSPDIPYGYTF.

The V call is TRBV7-9, the J call TRBJ2-1; no reliable D call. Per germline, CDR1 SEHNR and CDR2 FQNEAQ (reference sequence). The CDR3 is made up of 17 amino acids. V was trimmed by 5 bases and J by 0 bases, leaving 17 bases between them. The CDR3 here is CASSPSRSVGSYNEQFF. DNA for the CDR3: TGTGCCAGCAGCCCCAGTCGGAGCGTAGGCTCCTACAATGAGCAGTTCTTC.

This chain links TRBV7-3 with TRBJ2-3; D remains unclear. With 5 bases removed from V and 2 bases from J, the gap between germline ends came to 11 bases. From germline, CDR1 is SGHTA and CDR2 FQGTGA. CDR3 length equals 14 residues. The CDR3 reads CASSVGPNTDTQYF. The CDR3 DNA follows: TGTGCCAGCAGCGTCGGACCTAACACAGATACGCAGTATTTT.

This clonotype came up once. The chain has TRBV4-1 and TRBJ2-3; the match to TRBD2 covers 14 bases. With V trimmed by 4 bases and J by 7 bases, 4 bases remained unmatched. Germline V gene data show CDR1 as MGHRA and CDR2 as YSYEKL. The CDR3 contains 15 residues. For the CDR3, the DNA is TGCGCCAGCAGCCCCGGACTAGCGGGGGGTAATACGCAGTATTTT. Protein: CASSPGLAGGNTQYF.

The chain combines TRBV6-1 with TRBJ2-7; no definite D call. V was pared by 8 bases and J by 2 bases, with 16 bases between. The CDR3 loop spans 14 amino acids. Germline assignment: CDR1 MNHNS and CDR2 SASEGT. CDR3 in DNA: TGTGCCAGCTGTTCCCTGTACGATCCCTACGAGCAGTACTTC. It specifies CASCSLYDPYEQYF.

The chain recombines TRBV20-1 with TRBJ2-1, with 11 bases that match TRBD2. Trimming took 1 base from V and 5 from J; bases not matched to a gene: 7. Germline loops: CDR1 DFQATT, CDR2 SNEGSKA (reference sequence). The CDR3 spans 16 residues. The CDR3 protein is CSARGASGRRNNEQFF. CDR3 nucleotide sequence: TGCAGTGCTAGAGGGGCTAGCGGGAGGAGGAACAATGAGCAGTTCTTC.

This chain links TRBV12-3 or TRBV12-4 with TRBJ1-1; D is undetermined. The CDR3 is 11 amino acids. Trimming pared 5 bases from V and 4 bases from J, leaving 5 bases between. The CDR3 DNA reads TGTGCCAGCAGTGTGGGCACTGAAGCTTTCTTT. Encoded protein: CASSVGTEAFF.

The chain joins TRBV5-1 to TRBJ2-7; D gene uncertain. The V end was cut by 2 bases, the J end by 2 bases, with 8 bases between. CDR1 SGHRS and CDR2 YFSETQ come from the germline V gene. The CDR3 contains 13 residues. The CDR3 protein is CASSFGYAYEQYF. CDR3 coding DNA: TGCGCCAGCAGCTTCGGGTATGCCTACGAGCAGTACTTC.

The CDR3 sequence is CASSLSPAGELFF. CDR3 DNA: TGTGCCAGCAGCTTATCGCCGGCCGGGGAGCTGTTTTTT. The chain carries TRBV7-9 and TRBJ2-2; no clear D gene. The length of the CDR3 is 13 residues. Deletions cut 2 bases from V and 6 bases from J, with 7 bases between. The germline gives CDR1 SEHNR, CDR2 FQNEAQ (reference sequence).

This clonotype appeared a few times. This chain uses TRBV20-1 with TRBJ1-1, with 8 bases matching TRBD1. The length of the CDR3 is 15 residues. Germline CDR1 reads DFQATT; CDR2 reads SNEGSKA (reference sequence). Unmatched junction bases numbered 6, after V lost 2 bases and J lost 1 base. The CDR3 DNA follows: TGCAGTGCTAGACCATTACAGGGGGGGAACACTGAAGCTTTCTTT. Translation gives CSARPLQGGNTEAFF.

This clonotype was seen more than once but under ten times. J is TRBJ2-3 and V is TRBV6-6; D not certain. Per germline, CDR1 MNHNY and CDR2 SVGAGI (reference sequence). This CDR3 region has 15 residues. The ends were cut back, 0 bases at V and 2 bases at J, with 9 bases in the middle. CDR3 sequence: CASSYSARLTDTQYF. The CDR3 DNA reads TGTGCCAGCAGTTACTCGGCCAGGCTCACAGATACGCAGTATTTT.

The chain couples TRBV13 to TRBJ1-5; a possible D gene is TRBD1 (5 bases). This CDR3 comprises 15 residues. The V gene's germline CDR1 is PRHDT and CDR2 FYEKMQ (reference sequence). V lost 2 bases to trimming and J lost 1 base, with 9 bases between them. CDR3 coding DNA: TGTGCCAGCAGCTTACGGCGGGGGAGCAATCAGCCCCAGCATTTT. Protein sequence: CASSLRRGSNQPQHF. Complete variable domain (other parts from reference TRBV13 and TRBJ1-5): AAGVIQSPRHLIKEKRETATLKCYPIPRHDTVYWYQQGPGQDPQFLISFYEKMQSDKGSIPDRFSAQQFSDYHSELNMSSLELGDSALYFCASSLRRGSNQPQHFGDGTRLSIL.

The rearrangement joins TRBV11-2 to TRBJ1-6, with D tentatively TRBD1 (5 bases). Per the germline V gene, CDR1 is SGHAT and CDR2 is FQNNGV. The CDR3 sequence is 15 residues long. V was clipped by 0 bases and J by 7 bases, with 10 bases between them. The CDR3 region is CASSLEGTKNSPLHF. The CDR3 DNA reads TGTGCCAGCAGCTTAGAGGGGACGAAGAATTCACCCCTCCACTTT.

The chain joins TRBV20-1 to TRBJ2-1, with D unclear. Looked up from germline, CDR1 is DFQATT and CDR2 is SNEGSKA (reference sequence). This CDR3 has 15 residues. Deletions cut 0 bases from V and 5 bases from J, with 14 bases between. CDR3 region: CSARDSSRPHNEQFF. The DNA for the CDR3 is TGCAGTGCTAGAGATTCCTCCCGCCCTCACAATGAGCAGTTCTTC.

The V and J genes are TRBV10-2 and TRBJ1-5, with D possibly TRBD1 on 6 matching bases. Trimming took off 10 bases at V and 0 bases at J, with 13 bases between the two ends. The CDR3 spans 14 residues. Germline V lookup: CDR1 WSHSY, CDR2 SAAADI. CDR3 DNA sequence: TGCGCCACCGCCGGGACAAATAGCAATCAGCCCCAGCATTTT. The encoded protein is CATAGTNSNQPQHF.

This clonotype is a singleton in its sample. The CDR3 DNA follows: TGTGCCACCACAGGGGGTAGCAATCAGCCCCAGCATTTT. Residues: CATTGGSNQPQHF. The chain uses TRBV28 and TRBJ1-5; 8 nucleotides agree with TRBD1. The junction had 2 bases not matched to a gene; V was cut back by 10 bases and J by 0 bases. The CDR3 contains 13 residues. Germline V gives CDR1 MDHEN, CDR2 SYDVKM. Using reference TRBV28 and TRBJ1-5 for the parts outside the CDR3, the full variable domain is DVKVTQSSRYLVKRTGEKVFLECVQDMDHENMFWYRQDPGLGLRLIYFSYDVKMKEKGDIPEGYSVSREKKERFSLILESASTNQTSMYLCATTGGSNQPQHFGDGTRLSIL.

The V call is TRBV5-1, the J call TRBJ2-1; TRBD2 is a possible D gene (5 bases). The CDR3 is made up of 14 amino acids. CDR1 SGHRS and CDR2 YFSETQ come from the germline V gene. Trimming left V 0 bases short and J 6 bases short, with 10 bases between. The CDR3 reads CASSLGAGPNEQFF. In DNA, the CDR3 is TGCGCCAGCAGCTTGGGTGCGGGCCCCAATGAGCAGTTCTTC.

The chain carries TRBV20-1 and TRBJ2-1; 8 positions agree with TRBD1. Germline lookup yields CDR1 DFQATT and CDR2 SNEGSKA (reference sequence). The CDR3 length is 14 residues. Trimming removed 4 bases from V and 6 bases from J; junction bases left unmatched: 8. CDR3 in amino acids: CSATRDRIFNEQFF. CDR3 bases: TGCAGTGCTACCCGGGACAGGATTTTCAATGAGCAGTTCTTC.

The rearrangement links TRBV9 to TRBJ2-7, with D hard to call. V lost 0 bases and J lost 3, with 10 bases in between. The length of the CDR3 is 14 residues. CDR1 is SGDLS and CDR2 is YYNGEE in the germline V gene. In nucleotides, the CDR3 is TGTGCCAGCAGCGTAGGGCTTTACGACTACGAGCAGTACTTC. Translating it yields CASSVGLYDYEQYF.